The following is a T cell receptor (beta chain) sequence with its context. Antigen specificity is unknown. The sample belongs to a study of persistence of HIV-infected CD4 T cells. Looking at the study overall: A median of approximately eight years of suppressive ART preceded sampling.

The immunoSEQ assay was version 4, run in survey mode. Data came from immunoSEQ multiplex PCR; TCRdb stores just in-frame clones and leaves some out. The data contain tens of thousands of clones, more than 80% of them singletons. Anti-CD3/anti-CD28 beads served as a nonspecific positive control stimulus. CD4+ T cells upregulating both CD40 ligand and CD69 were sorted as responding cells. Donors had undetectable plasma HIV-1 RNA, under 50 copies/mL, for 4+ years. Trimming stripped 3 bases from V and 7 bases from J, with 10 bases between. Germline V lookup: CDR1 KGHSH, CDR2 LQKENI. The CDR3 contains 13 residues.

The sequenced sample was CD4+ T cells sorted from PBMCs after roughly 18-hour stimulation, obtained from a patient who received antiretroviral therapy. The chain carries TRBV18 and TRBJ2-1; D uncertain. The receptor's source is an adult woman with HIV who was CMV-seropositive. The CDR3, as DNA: TGTGCCAGCTCACCGTTCACCAGGAATGAGCAGTTCTTC. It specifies CASSPFTRNEQFF.